Below, 6 T cell receptor beta chains from the same sample are listed, as sequenced in a study of early T cells in non-severe SARS-CoV-2 infection. TCRdb re-called the 5' RACE reads with MiXCR, one entry per CDR3 protein. In the table there are roughly 90,000 distinct CDR3 sequences, under 15% of which are singletons. The sample comprised whole blood. The receptors derive from an adult who was a healthcare worker with PCR-confirmed SARS-CoV-2 infection or an uninfected control (not recorded which).

The chain links TRBV23-1 to TRBJ1-1; D ambiguous. TRBV23-1 is flagged as an ORF with uncertain function. Trimming left V 2 bases short and J 6 bases short, with 16 bases between. CDR3 size: 15 residues. The CDR3 DNA sequence: TGCGCCAGCAGTCAAATGGTAGATAGGTCGGCTGAAGCTTTCTTT. As protein: CASSQMVDRSAEAFF.

This clonotype was seen many times. The chain carries TRBV7-9 and TRBJ2-1; D uncertain. The CDR3 has 11 residues. Between the trimmed V and J ends, which lost 5 bases and 10 bases, there was a span of 9 bases. Germline values: CDR1 SEHNR, CDR2 FQNEAQ (reference sequence). Here the CDR3 DNA reads TGTGCCAGCAGCCCATCCGAGGAGCAGTTCTTC. As protein: CASSPSEEQFF.

Only a few counts were recorded for this clonotype. The CDR3 DNA sequence: TGTGCCAGCAGCTTTCTCGATGCCGGGGAGCTGTTTTTT. It translates to CASSFLDAGELFF. This chain links TRBV11-1 with TRBJ2-2; D call uncertain. The CDR3 runs 13 residues. V shed 3 bases and J shed 6 bases, with 8 bases lying between them. Germline assignment: CDR1 SGHAT and CDR2 FQDESV (reference sequence).

Here the CDR3 reads CASSDRGSGGVSYNEQFF. The CDR3 nucleotides are TGTGCCAGCAGTGATCGGGGTAGCGGGGGGGTCTCCTACAATGAGCAGTTCTTC. The chain employs TRBV25-1 and TRBJ2-1; 11 nucleotides match TRBD2. V was clipped by 3 bases and J by 0 bases; unmatched bases: 7. Per the germline V gene, CDR1 is MGHDK and CDR2 is SYGVNS. The length of the CDR3 is 18 residues.

This chain uses TRBV10-3 with TRBJ1-2; TRBD1 agrees at 7 bases. The J segment lost 3 bases and the V segment lost 5 bases, leaving 3 bases of the junction unmatched. The length of the CDR3 is 13 residues. Germline values: CDR1 ENHRY, CDR2 SYGVKD. The CDR3 here is CAISQTGDYGYTF. For the CDR3, the DNA is TGTGCCATCAGTCAAACAGGGGACTATGGCTACACCTTC.

This clonotype was detected only a few times. This chain links TRBV20-1 with TRBJ2-1; the D gene is possibly TRBD2 (6 bases). This CDR3 is built from 15 residues. Germline CDR1 reads DFQATT; CDR2 reads SNEGSKA (reference sequence). The V end was cut by 0 bases, the J end by 9 bases, with 18 bases between. The CDR3: CSARDSGTPSSEQFF. CDR3 in DNA: TGCAGTGCTAGAGATTCTGGGACTCCCAGCAGTGAGCAGTTCTTC.